These T cell receptor beta chains were read from a single sample in a study of radiotherapy plus CTLA-4 blockade in lung cancer. Clones were read by immunoSEQ multiplex PCR, and TCRdb kept only the in-frame ones, dropping some. In the table there are some 78,000 clones, approximately 86% of which are singletons. Sequenced material: peripheral blood, taken from a patient treated with radiotherapy plus ipilimumab. The receptors originated from a human donor with non-small cell lung cancer who had a partial response to radiotherapy plus ipilimumab. CDR3s include the opening cysteine and the closing phenylalanine or tryptophan. The D gene is left open where the match is weak. The size of a clone is reported for some rows only, either as once, few or many, or as a class for expanded clones.

D gene	V gene	J gene	clone size	CDR3 protein	CDR3 DNA
-	TRBV20-1	TRBJ1-1	few	CSARDKNEAFF	TGCAGTGCTAGAGACAAAAATGAAGCTTTCTTT
TRBD2	TRBV27	TRBJ2-2	-	CASSLLAGNTGELFF	TGTGCCAGCAGTTTACTAGCGGGTAACACCGGGGAGCTGTTTTTT
-	TRBV15	TRBJ2-5	-	CATSRDLGETQYF	TGTGCCACCAGCAGAGATCTAGGAGAGACCCAGTACTTC
TRBD2	TRBV6-5	TRBJ2-1	-	CASTNSPGRKQFF	TGTGCCAGCACCAATTCCCCCGGGAGGAAGCAGTTCTTC
-	TRBV27	TRBJ1-6	few	CASSLSVRGNSPLHF	TGTGCCAGCAGTTTATCAGTAAGGGGTAATTCACCCCTCCACTTT
TRBD2	TRBV7-2	TRBJ2-5	-	CASSLAGLARETQYF	TGTGCCAGCAGCTTAGCTGGACTAGCGAGAGAGACCCAGTACTTC
-	TRBV4-3	TRBJ1-3	-	CASSQFYSSGNTIYF	TGCGCCAGCAGCCAATTTTACAGCTCTGGAAACACCATATATTTT
-	TRBV27	TRBJ2-7	-	CASSSPSRGVYEQYF	TGTGCCAGCAGTTCCCCCTCCCGCGGGGTCTACGAGCAGTACTTC
-	TRBV19	TRBJ1-5	-	CASHDSVERQPQHF	TGTGCCAGTCACGACAGTGTAGAGCGTCAGCCCCAGCATTTT
-	TRBV5-1	TRBJ2-1	-	CASSLVQGGIYNEQFF	TGCGCCAGCAGCTTGGTCCAAGGGGGAATCTACAATGAGCAGTTCTTC
-	TRBV30	TRBJ1-1	-	CAWSYLMNTEAFF	TGTGCCTGGAGTTATTTAATGAACACTGAAGCTTTCTTT
-	TRBV4-1	TRBJ2-7	-	CASSQEGTRSSYEQYF	TGCGCCAGCAGCCAAGAAGGGACAAGGAGCTCCTACGAGCAGTACTTC
-	TRBV29-1	TRBJ1-4	-	CSVTGGMGDEKLFF	TGCAGCGTCACCGGAGGGATGGGAGATGAAAAACTGTTTTTT
-	TRBV7-8	TRBJ1-3	-	CASSLALASSGNTIYF	TGTGCCAGCAGCTTAGCGCTGGCCAGCTCTGGAAACACCATATATTTT
-	TRBV28	TRBJ2-1	-	CASSTPGHQNNEQFF	TGTGCCAGCAGTACTCCCGGACACCAAAACAATGAGCAGTTCTTC
-	TRBV5-1	TRBJ1-1	-	CASSLDRDNTEAFF	TGCGCCAGCAGCTTGGACAGGGACAACACTGAAGCTTTCTTT
-	TRBV5-1	TRBJ2-7	-	CASSLAGQREQYF	TGCGCCAGCAGCTTGGCAGGCCAAAGGGAGCAGTACTTC
TRBD2	TRBV28	TRBJ2-3	-	CASSLAGGPADTQYF	TGTGCCAGCAGTCTAGCGGGAGGGCCGGCAGATACGCAGTATTTT
TRBD1	TRBV6-5	TRBJ2-7	-	CASSSGQGYEQYF	TGTGCCAGCAGCTCTGGACAGGGCTACGAGCAGTACTTC
-	TRBV4-3	TRBJ2-1	-	CASSQEESYNEQFF	TGCGCCAGCAGCCAAGAGGAGTCCTACAATGAGCAGTTCTTC
TRBD1	TRBV18	TRBJ2-1	-	CASSRTTGQYNEQFF	TGTGCCAGCTCACGGACCACGGGACAGTACAATGAGCAGTTCTTC
TRBD1	TRBV6-6	TRBJ1-6	-	CASSYRGQGNSPLHF	TGTGCCAGCAGTTACCGAGGACAGGGCAATTCACCCCTCCACTTT
TRBD1	TRBV10-3	TRBJ1-4	-	CAISEPNRGATNEKLFF	TGTGCCATCAGTGAGCCTAACAGGGGGGCAACTAATGAAAAACTGTTTTTT
TRBD1	TRBV27	TRBJ2-7	-	CASSWTGPSYEQYF	TGTGCCAGCAGTTGGACAGGGCCCTCCTACGAGCAGTACTTC
-	TRBV9	TRBJ1-2	-	CASSAGGGFIDGYTF	TGTGCCAGCAGCGCCGGGGGTGGGTTTATCGATGGCTACACCTTC
TRBD1	TRBV7-2	TRBJ1-5	-	CASSSRQGIKPQHF	TGTGCCAGCAGCTCGAGACAGGGGATTAAGCCCCAGCATTTT
-	TRBV5-1	TRBJ2-3	-	CASSSSTDTQYF	TGCGCCAGCAGCTCATCCACAGATACGCAGTATTTT
-	TRBV30	TRBJ1-5	once	CAWDRDNQPQHF	TGTGCCTGGGACAGAGACAATCAGCCCCAGCATTTT